This T cell receptor (beta chain) was recorded in a study of T cells in localized non-small cell lung cancer. Regarding the study as a whole: The study sequenced only one region of the tumor. As a result, intratumor heterogeneity could not be excluded and remains possible. Detection in adjacent lung was observed for a median 57 of the top 100 tumor clones. It was uninvolved adjacent lung that showed the highest T cell clonality, exceeding tumor.

The assay was immunoSEQ multiplex PCR, and TCRdb's table has in-frame clones only and misses some. The sample yields nearly 40,000 clones, approximately 86% seen once. A note on this clone: The antigen remains undetermined.

Trimming removed 4 bases from V and 5 bases from J; junction bases left unmatched: 14. The germline V gene has CDR1 MDHEN and CDR2 SYDVKM. The CDR3 totals 18 residues. This rearrangement joins TRBV28 to TRBJ1-2; 12 bases match TRBD1. The TCR was taken from a man aged 18 to 50 with stage I lung adenocarcinoma. The input for sequencing was peripheral blood, taken before any cancer treatment. The CDR3 DNA reads as TGTGCCAGCAGTTCAGCCCCGGGACAGGGGGCGCCCGGGTATGGCTACACCTTC. This gives the protein CASSSAPGQGAPGYGYTF.